The TCR beta chain described here comes from a study of CD8+ T cells in alopecia areata. Trimming removed 6 bases at V and 0 bases at J, with 7 bases between. Germline V gene data show CDR1 as SNHLY and CDR2 as FYNNEI. CDR3 length: 13 residues. Extracted RNA was reverse transcribed into cDNA, the sequencing template. Some clones are missing from TCRdb's copy, which holds only in-frame ones; the method was immunoSEQ multiplex PCR. The sample yields about 120,000 clones, less than 70% seen once. The sequence came from a human donor in good health. The sample consisted of CD4+ T cells sorted from blood. V gene TRBV2 combines with J gene TRBJ2-3; D is ambiguous. The CDR3 nucleotides read TGTGCCAGCAGAGATTACAGCACAGATACGCAGTATTTT. Translation gives CASRDYSTDTQYF.